This TCR beta chain was identified during a study of shared clonotypes between healthy human individuals. Running of the assay took place at deep level. Per the original methods: ImmunoSEQ supplied junction-only sequences lacking quality scores, so filtering was different. Method: immunoSEQ multiplex PCR; TCRdb's copy keeps in-frame clones and lacks some. The V and J calls and the clone size are those of that table, but D and trimming were determined from the DNA. The table shows some 2,000,000 clones, with approximately 95% occurring only once. The germline V gene encodes CDR1 KGHSH and CDR2 LQKENI. The CDR3 has 13 residues. Between the trimmed V and J ends, which lost 1 base and 8 bases, there was a span of 9 bases.

Sequencing used naive CD4+ T cells sorted from blood. Subset defined: CD45RA+ positively selected. This clonotype was sampled from a young man in good health. This chain uses TRBV18 with TRBJ2-1; D is unclear. CDR3 sequence: CASSPRYYDEQFF. In DNA, the CDR3 is TGTGCCAGCTCACCACGATACTATGATGAGCAGTTCTTC.